Listed below are T cell receptor beta chains from one sample, sequenced in a study of T-cell memory formation after mild COVID-19. TCRdb re-analysed the 5' RACE reads in MiXCR, keeping a single row per CDR3 protein. The repertoire includes around 300,000 distinct CDR3 sequences, roughly an eighth of them detected once, and 22% sits in the top ten. The specimen sequenced was PBMCs or a T cell subset sorted from them (not recorded which). The receptors were sampled from a young man who had mild COVID-19 (a few samples of this study predate the infection). Cell type and time point are not known. The CDR3 runs from the conserved cysteine through the conserved F or W. D genes are given only for firm matches. A clone size is listed for some rows: how often the clone was seen (once, few, many), or a class if it is expanded.

CDR3 protein	CDR3 DNA	V gene	J gene	D gene	clone size
CASSPVRQLGYTF	TGTGCCAGCAGCCCAGTACGCCAATTAGGCTACACCTTC	TRBV7-9	TRBJ1-2	.	few
CASTLTSFNEQFF	TGTGCCAGCACCCTGACTAGTTTCAATGAGCAGTTCTTC	TRBV2	TRBJ2-1	.	many
CASSYPTGGRQPQHF	TGTGCCAGCAGTTACCCGACAGGGGGCCGTCAGCCCCAGCATTTT	TRBV28	TRBJ1-5	TRBD1	.
CASSVGPDETQYF	TGTGCCAGCAGCGTAGGGCCGGACGAGACCCAGTACTTC	TRBV9	TRBJ2-5	.	.
CASSSGTANTEAFF	TGTGCCAGCAGTTCCGGGACAGCGAACACTGAAGCTTTCTTT	TRBV7-3	TRBJ1-1	TRBD1	few
CSARDQSGGANEQFF	TGCAGTGCTAGAGATCAGAGCGGGGGGGCCAATGAGCAGTTCTTC	TRBV20-1	TRBJ2-1	TRBD2	many
CASSSVSYEQYF	TGTGCCAGCAGCAGTGTATCCTACGAGCAGTACTTC	TRBV5-6	TRBJ2-7	.	.
CASRGFGTGSIQYF	TGTGCCAGCAGGGGGTTCGGGACAGGGAGCATTCAGTACTTC	TRBV25-1	TRBJ2-4	TRBD1	many
CASSRLAGGKNTGELFF	TGTGCCAGCAGCCGACTAGCGGGGGGAAAGAACACCGGGGAGCTGTTTTTT	TRBV6-6	TRBJ2-2	TRBD2	.
CASGLGGAPSNQPQHF	TGTGCTAGTGGTTTGGGGGGGGCCCCTAGCAATCAGCCCCAGCATTTT	TRBV12-5	TRBJ1-5	.	.
CASSPGTEQYF	TGTGCCAGCAGCCCGGGGACAGAGCAGTACTTC	TRBV11-2	TRBJ2-7	.	.
CSVGKGFRF	TGCAGCGTAGGGAAGGGCTTTCGCTTC	TRBV29-1	TRBJ2-5	.	few
CSGLAGGTSTDTQYF	TGCAGTGGACTAGCGGGGGGTACGAGCACAGATACGCAGTATTTT	TRBV20-1	TRBJ2-3	TRBD2	few
CASSPGGEADTQYF	TGTGCCAGCAGCCCTGGAGGGGAGGCAGATACGCAGTATTTT	TRBV7-7	TRBJ2-3	.	few
CASSQRGLGGYEQYF	TGTGCCAGCAGCCAGCGAGGCCTTGGAGGTTACGAGCAGTACTTC	TRBV3-1	TRBJ2-7	.	.
CASSFSGGYTEAFF	TGTGCCAGCAGCTTCTCTGGGGGCTACACTGAAGCTTTCTTT	TRBV7-9	TRBJ1-1	.	few
CASSNQGAADTIYF	TGTGCCAGCAGCAACCAGGGGGCTGCCGACACCATATATTTT	TRBV7-2	TRBJ1-3	TRBD1	few
CASSRIVTRNTEAFF	TGTGCCAGCAGTCGGATCGTAACACGCAACACTGAAGCTTTCTTT	TRBV6-5	TRBJ1-1	.	.
CASSFIQGASENTEAFF	TGTGCCAGCAGTTTCATCCAGGGGGCCTCCGAAAACACTGAAGCTTTCTTT	TRBV6-2/TRBV6-3	TRBJ1-1	TRBD1	.
CAILVDDTGELFF	TGTGCCATCCTAGTCGATGACACCGGGGAGCTGTTTTTT	TRBV4-2	TRBJ2-2	.	few
CASRISIRQETQYF	TGCGCCAGCAGAATTAGTATACGGCAAGAGACCCAGTACTTC	TRBV5-1	TRBJ2-5	.	few
CSARLAGRTDTQYF	TGCAGTGCCAGACTAGCGGGACGTACAGATACGCAGTATTTT	TRBV20-1	TRBJ2-3	TRBD2	few
CASSPYHRSEQFF	TGTGCCAGCAGCCCTTATCATAGGAGTGAGCAGTTCTTC	TRBV14	TRBJ2-1	.	.